Below are 20 T cell receptor beta chains sequenced from a single sample in a study of PD-L1 blockade in urothelial cancer (dated by TCRdb to the late 2010s). Library construction relied on the immunoSEQ multiplex PCR assay. This is the immuneACCESS table as TCRdb keeps it, with only in-frame sequences that have V and J called. A part of the clones is gone; compared with another copy, unresolved V genes explain less than half, and the rest is unexplained. Recorded for this sample are 70,000 to 75,000 clones; approximately 88% of them occurred a single time. The ten largest clones take up 3% to 4% of the sample. Source: PBMCs, taken around atezolizumab (anti-PD-L1) treatment. The source is a man aged 60 to 69 with urothelial cancer.

This chain joins TRBV7-6 and TRBJ1-1; 9 positions match TRBD1. Trimming at V came to 5 bases and at J to 11 bases, leaving 12 bases not matched to a gene. Germline V gene sequence: CDR1 SGHVS, CDR2 FNYEAQ. The length of the CDR3 is 14 residues. CDR3 region: CASSPTDRGKGAFF. The CDR3 DNA follows: TGTGCCAGCAGCCCAACGGACAGGGGAAAGGGGGCTTTCTTT.

The gene calls are TRBV19 and TRBJ2-6; D not certain. With 6 bases removed from V and 0 bases from J, the gap between germline ends came to 9 bases. The CDR3 contains 15 residues. Germline V gene sequence: CDR1 LNHDA, CDR2 SQIVND (reference sequence). In DNA, the CDR3 is TGTGCCAGTAGACCAGGCCACTCTGGGGCCAACGTCCTGACTTTC. It codes for CASRPGHSGANVLTF.

This clone was seen a handful of times. The genes are TRBV6-5 and TRBJ1-4; D perhaps matches TRBD1 (5 bases). Germline V gives CDR1 MNHEY, CDR2 SVGAGI. The V end lost 8 bases, the J end lost 7 bases, and 17 bases lay between the germline ends. This CDR3 has 14 amino acids. CDR3: CASRPSGGGEKLFF. As DNA, the CDR3 is TGTGCCAGCCGGCCTTCCGGGGGAGGTGAAAAACTGTTTTTT.

This chain links TRBV2 with TRBJ2-5, with 9 positions matching TRBD2. CDR1 and CDR2 from the germline V gene are SNHLY and FYNNEI. The CDR3 covers 15 residues. V lost 4 bases to trimming and J lost 0 bases; unmatched junction nucleotides: 3. CDR3 in DNA: TGTGCCAGCAGTGTGAGCGGGGGGTACCAAGAGACCCAGTACTTC. Its protein product is CASSVSGGYQETQYF.

The chain recombines TRBV27 with TRBJ2-7; maybe TRBD2 (5 bases). The CDR3 is made up of 13 amino acids. Deletions cut 8 bases from V and 1 base from J, with 12 bases between. Germline-derived CDR1 and CDR2 are MNHEY and SMNVEV (reference sequence). CDR3 nucleotides: TGTGCCAGCGGAGACTACCCTTCCTACGAGCAGTACTTC. Amino acid sequence: CASGDYPSYEQYF.

The V gene is TRBV19, the J gene TRBJ2-2; 10 bases agree with TRBD2. The CDR3 sequence is 14 residues long. Looked up from germline, CDR1 is LNHDA and CDR2 is SQIVND (reference sequence). The V gene end was trimmed by 7 bases and the J gene end by 3 bases; junction bases not matched to a gene: 2. The CDR3 loop is CASTGTSDTGELFF. The CDR3 nucleotides read TGTGCCAGTACCGGGACTAGCGACACCGGGGAGCTGTTTTTT.

This clone was seen at least ten times. The chain couples TRBV29-1 to TRBJ2-7; D unclear. CDR1 SQVTM and CDR2 ANQGSEA come from the germline V gene. This CDR3 has 12 amino acids. V lost 5 bases and J 3 bases, leaving 11 bases between the germline ends. CDR3 amino acids: CSVLFSVYEQYF. The CDR3 DNA reads as TGCAGCGTTTTGTTTTCGGTCTACGAGCAGTACTTC.

This chain links TRBV2 with TRBJ2-1; 11 nucleotides line up with TRBD2. Germline V gene data show CDR1 as SNHLY and CDR2 as FYNNEI. The J segment lost 7 bases and the V segment lost 8 bases, leaving 7 bases of the junction unmatched. The CDR3 is 14 amino acids. DNA for the CDR3: TGTGCCAGCGGAAGCCTAGCGGGAGGAAATGAGCAGTTCTTC. It specifies CASGSLAGGNEQFF. Looking up the rest from reference TRBV2 and TRBJ2-1 gives the full variable domain: EPEVTQTPSHQVTQMGQEVILRCVPISNHLYFYWYRQILGQKVEFLVSFYNNEISEKSEIFDDQFSVERPDGSNFTLKIRSTKLEDSAMYFCASGSLAGGNEQFFGPGTRLTVL.

This clone was observed a few times. The chain links TRBV7-6 to TRBJ2-3; 12 bases line up with TRBD1. CDR3 size: 15 residues. Germline loops: CDR1 SGHVS, CDR2 FNYEAQ. The V segment lost 4 bases and the J segment 5 bases; nucleotides outside the gene matches: 4. In DNA form, the CDR3 reads TGTGCCAGCAGCTCGGGACAGGGGGCGGTAGATACGCAGTATTTT. Protein: CASSSGQGAVDTQYF.

Here the CDR3 reads CASSLVNTGTRGGGLAKNIQYF. The CDR3 DNA is TGTGCCAGCAGCTTAGTTAACACCGGGACTAGAGGAGGGGGCCTAGCCAAAAACATTCAGTACTTC. The V and J genes are TRBV7-8 and TRBJ2-4; the D gene is possibly TRBD2 (8 bases). This CDR3 is built from 22 residues. The germline V and J ends were trimmed by 1 base and 0 bases, with 28 bases remaining between them. Germline V gene sequence: CDR1 SGHVS, CDR2 FQNEAQ.

This rearrangement joins TRBV28 to TRBJ2-6, with D possibly matching TRBD1 (6 bases). The CDR3 runs 15 residues. CDR1 is MDHEN and CDR2 is SYDVKM in the germline V gene. V gave up 8 bases and J gave up 0 bases, with 11 bases separating them. CDR3 in DNA: TGTGCCAGCGAATCACAGGGCTCTGGGGCCAACGTCCTGACTTTC. As protein: CASESQGSGANVLTF.

The chain couples TRBV4-3 to TRBJ2-5, with TRBD2 matching over 7 bases. The V and J ends lost 4 bases and 3 bases, in that order; junction bases with no gene match: 11. Germline V lookup: CDR1 LGHNA, CDR2 YSLEER. The CDR3 extends over 16 amino acids. The CDR3 DNA reads TGCGCCAGCAGCCCTAGAGGGAGGGCCGTTGAAGAGACCCAGTACTTC. Translating gives CASSPRGRAVEETQYF.

The V call is TRBV5-4, the J call TRBJ2-7; D is unresolved. This CDR3 contains 13 residues. Germline loops: CDR1 SGHNT, CDR2 YYREEE (reference sequence). V gave up 4 bases and J gave up 3 bases, with 11 bases separating them. The CDR3 loop reads CASSPIASYEQYF. The CDR3 coding sequence is TGTGCCAGCAGCCCTATAGCTAGCTACGAGCAGTACTTC.

The gene calls are TRBV6-1 and TRBJ2-3, with 13 positions matching TRBD2. CDR1 is MNHNS and CDR2 is SASEGT in the germline V gene. CDR3 size: 16 residues. With V trimmed by 3 bases and J by 3 bases, 3 bases remained unmatched. The CDR3 coding sequence is TGTGCCAGCAGTGACGGGACTAGCGGGATGACAGATACGCAGTATTTT. Amino acids: CASSDGTSGMTDTQYF.

The V gene is TRBV19, the J gene TRBJ1-1; 7 nucleotides line up with TRBD1. The CDR3 consists of 15 residues. The V and J ends lost 3 bases and 6 bases, in that order; junction bases with no gene match: 10. CDR1 and CDR2 (germline): LNHDA, SQIVND (reference sequence). This chain's CDR3 is CASSIPVGRGAEAFF. In DNA, the CDR3 is TGTGCCAGTAGTATCCCTGTGGGCAGGGGGGCTGAAGCTTTCTTT.

This chain links TRBV5-1 with TRBJ2-1, with 10 bases identical to TRBD2. This CDR3 region has 15 residues. Per the germline V gene, CDR1 is SGHRS and CDR2 is YFSETQ. Losses at the gene ends were 0 bases for V and 5 bases for J; bases not matched to a gene: 2. The CDR3 reads CASSLVSGRHNEQFF. As DNA, the CDR3 is TGCGCCAGCAGCTTGGTTAGCGGGAGGCACAATGAGCAGTTCTTC.

The V and J genes are TRBV18 and TRBJ1-2, with a possible D match to TRBD1 (5 bases). Germline loops: CDR1 KGHSH, CDR2 LQKENI. Trimming left V 2 bases short and J 7 bases short, with 20 bases between. This CDR3 region has 16 residues. In DNA, the CDR3 is TGTGCCAGCTCACCAAGAGATCTCACGGGTCAGGGTGGCTACACCTTC. Translating gives CASSPRDLTGQGGYTF.

The chain has TRBV19 and TRBJ2-1, with 12 nucleotides matching TRBD1. V lost 4 bases and J lost 9; bases outside the gene matches: 4. The CDR3 runs to 14 residues. CDR1 LNHDA and CDR2 SQIVND come from the germline V gene (reference sequence). The CDR3 here is CASSTGQGAAEQFF. For the CDR3, the DNA is TGTGCCAGTAGTACGGGACAGGGGGCGGCTGAGCAGTTCTTC.

This clone was detected once. V usage is TRBV2 and J usage is TRBJ1-4; tentative D call: TRBD1 (6 bases). The CDR3 runs to 17 residues. Germline loops: CDR1 SNHLY, CDR2 FYNNEI. V was shortened by 6 bases and J by 6 bases, with 23 bases between the two germline ends. The CDR3 spells CASRGRLLGGTHEKLFF. The DNA of the CDR3 is TGTGCCAGCAGAGGCCGTCTCCTAGGGGGTACTCATGAAAAACTGTTTTTT.

The chain carries TRBV7-8 and TRBJ2-5, with 9 bases lining up with TRBD2. The CDR3 is made up of 16 amino acids. CDR1 and CDR2 from the germline V gene are SGHVS and FQNEAQ. The trim removed 5 bases at V and 1 base at J, leaving 8 bases unmatched. The CDR3 nucleotides are TGTGCCAGCAGCCAGACAGCGCGGGGGGGCCAAGAGACCCAGTACTTC. This codes for CASSQTARGGQETQYF.